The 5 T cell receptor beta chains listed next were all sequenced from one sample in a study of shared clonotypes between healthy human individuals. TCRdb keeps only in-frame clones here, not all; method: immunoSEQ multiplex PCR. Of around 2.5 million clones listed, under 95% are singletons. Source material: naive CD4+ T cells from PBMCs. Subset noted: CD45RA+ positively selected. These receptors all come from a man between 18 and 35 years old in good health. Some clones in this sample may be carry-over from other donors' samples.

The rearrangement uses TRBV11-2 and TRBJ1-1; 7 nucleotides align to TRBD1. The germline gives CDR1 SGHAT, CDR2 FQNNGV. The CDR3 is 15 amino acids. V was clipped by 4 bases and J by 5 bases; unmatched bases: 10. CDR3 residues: CASSSLNRGWTEAFF. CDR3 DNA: TGTGCCAGCAGCTCCCTAAACAGGGGCTGGACTGAAGCTTTCTTT.

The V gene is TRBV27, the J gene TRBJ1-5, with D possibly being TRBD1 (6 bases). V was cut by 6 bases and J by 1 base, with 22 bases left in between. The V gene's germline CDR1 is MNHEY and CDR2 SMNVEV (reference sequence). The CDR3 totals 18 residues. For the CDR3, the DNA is TGTGCCAGCAGCTTCACCCCCCAATGGGGGGCCAGCAATCAGCCCCAGCATTTT. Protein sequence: CASSFTPQWGASNQPQHF.

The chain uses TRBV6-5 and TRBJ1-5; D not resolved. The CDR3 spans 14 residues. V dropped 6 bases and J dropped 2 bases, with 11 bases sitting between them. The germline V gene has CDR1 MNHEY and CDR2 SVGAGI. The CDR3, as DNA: TGTGCCAGCAGAGACGGGAGCGGCAATCAGCCCCAGCATTTT. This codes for CASRDGSGNQPQHF.

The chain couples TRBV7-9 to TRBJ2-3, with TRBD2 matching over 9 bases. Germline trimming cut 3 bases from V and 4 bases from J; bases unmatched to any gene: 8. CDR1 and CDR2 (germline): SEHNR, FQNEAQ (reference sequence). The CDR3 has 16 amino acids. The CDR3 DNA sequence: TGTGCCAGCAGCTTTAGTGGTAGCGGGAGTTCAGATACGCAGTATTTT. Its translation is CASSFSGSGSSDTQYF.

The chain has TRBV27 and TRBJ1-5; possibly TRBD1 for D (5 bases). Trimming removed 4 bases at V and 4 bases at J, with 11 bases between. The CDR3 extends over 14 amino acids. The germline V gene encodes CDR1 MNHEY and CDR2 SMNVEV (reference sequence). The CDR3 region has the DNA TGTGCCAGCAGTTATGGGACGGGAAATCAGCCCCAGCATTTT. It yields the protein CASSYGTGNQPQHF.